This T cell receptor (beta chain) was sequenced during a study of STAT5B mutations in CD4+ large granular lymphocyte leukemia. This clone was detected only once. Its cognate antigen is unknown. Findings and limits, study-wide: Approximately 25% of private leukemic clonotypes occurred rarely in other patients' non-leukemic repertoires.

Method: immunoSEQ multiplex PCR; TCRdb's copy keeps in-frame clones and lacks some. In the table there are 8,100 or so clones, over 70% of which are singletons. CDR3 size: 13 residues. Between the trimmed V and J ends, which lost 8 bases and 6 bases, there was a span of 16 bases. Germline-derived CDR1 and CDR2 are SNHLY and FYNNEI. Sequencing was carried out using PBMCs. The rearrangement uses TRBV2 and TRBJ1-2; D perhaps matches TRBD1 (5 bases). The receptor comes from a woman in her fifties or sixties with CD4+ T-cell large granular lymphocyte leukemia. The CDR3 DNA reads TGTGCCAGCCTGACAGAAAGAGTTAATGGCTACACCTTC. Its translation: CASLTERVNGYTF. The complete variable domain, with remaining parts taken from reference TRBV2 and TRBJ1-2, reads EPEVTQTPSHQVTQMGQEVILRCVPISNHLYFYWYRQILGQKVEFLVSFYNNEISEKSEIFDDQFSVERPDGSNFTLKIRSTKLEDSAMYFCASLTERVNGYTFGSGTRLTVV.